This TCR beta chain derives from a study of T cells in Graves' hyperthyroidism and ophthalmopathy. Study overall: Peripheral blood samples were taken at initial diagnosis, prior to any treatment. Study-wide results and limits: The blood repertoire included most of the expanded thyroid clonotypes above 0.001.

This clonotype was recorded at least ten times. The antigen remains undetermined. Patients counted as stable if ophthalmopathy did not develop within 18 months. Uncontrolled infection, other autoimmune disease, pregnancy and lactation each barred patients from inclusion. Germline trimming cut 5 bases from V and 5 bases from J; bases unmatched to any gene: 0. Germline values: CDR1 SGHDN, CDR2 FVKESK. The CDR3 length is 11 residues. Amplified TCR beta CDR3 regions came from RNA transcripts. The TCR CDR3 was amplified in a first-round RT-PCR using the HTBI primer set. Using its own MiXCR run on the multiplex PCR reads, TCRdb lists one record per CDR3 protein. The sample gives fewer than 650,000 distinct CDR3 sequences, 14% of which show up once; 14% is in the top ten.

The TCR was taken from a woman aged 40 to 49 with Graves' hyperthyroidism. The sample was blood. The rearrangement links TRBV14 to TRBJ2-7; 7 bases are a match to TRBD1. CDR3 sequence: CASSTGDEQYF. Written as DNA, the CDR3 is TGTGCCAGCAGCACAGGGGACGAGCAGTACTTC.